These 18 T cell receptor beta chains were all obtained from the same sample, sequenced in a study of T cells in Graves' hyperthyroidism and ophthalmopathy. The investigators amplified TCR beta CDR3 regions from RNA transcripts. A first-round RT-PCR of the TCR CDR3 used the HTBI primer set. TCRdb recomputed calls from the multiplex PCR reads with MiXCR, one row per CDR3 protein. The repertoire consists of 300,000 to 400,000 distinct CDR3 sequences, with around 13% occurring once and the leading ten covering around a fifth. Sequencing used blood. The receptor source for this set is a woman under 40 with Graves' ophthalmopathy.

This clonotype showed up just a few times. The chain is built from TRBV5-1 and TRBJ2-1; 7 bases match TRBD1. The CDR3 loop spans 16 amino acids. The V segment lost 4 bases and the J segment 0 bases; nucleotides outside the gene matches: 7. The germline V gene encodes CDR1 SGHRS and CDR2 YFSETQ. CDR3 protein: CASSLWTGSSYNEQFF. Here the CDR3 DNA reads TGCGCCAGCAGCCTATGGACAGGAAGCTCCTACAATGAGCAGTTCTTC.

Regarding this clonotype: A read error may be the cause here, since a much bigger clone is one base away. The chain couples TRBV12-5 to TRBJ2-1, with 8 bases identical to TRBD1. Germline-derived CDR1 and CDR2 are LGHNT and FRNRAP. The CDR3 sequence is 13 residues long. CDR3 protein: CAGGTSGGSEQFF. The CDR3 DNA reads as TGTGCTGGTGGTACCTCAGGGGGCTCTGAGCAGTTCTTC. Full variable domain (remainder filled in from reference TRBV12-5 and TRBJ2-1): DARVTQTPRHKVTEMGQEVTMRCQPILGHNTVFWYRQTMMQGLELLAYFRNRAPLDDSGMPKDRFSAEMPDATLATLKIQPSEPRDSAVYFCAGGTSGGSEQFFGPGTRLTVL.

This clonotype has ten or more counts. V and J are TRBV7-3 and TRBJ1-1; D remains ambiguous. The CDR3 runs 13 residues. The germline CDR1 and CDR2 sequences are SGHTA and FQGTGA. Trimming left V 2 bases short and J 2 bases short, with 6 bases between. In DNA form, the CDR3 reads TGTGCCAGCAGCTTACAGGCTAACACTGAAGCTTTCTTT. This translates into CASSLQANTEAFF.

This clonotype was counted ten times or more. This sequence joins TRBV28 and TRBJ2-1; perhaps TRBD2 as D (5 bases). Trimming removed 3 bases at V and 7 bases at J, with 10 bases between. CDR3 size: 13 residues. In germline, CDR1 is MDHEN, CDR2 SYDVKM. The CDR3 spells CASSLSPGNEQFF. CDR3 nucleotide sequence: TGTGCCAGCAGTTTGTCCCCGGGAAATGAGCAGTTCTTC.

This clonotype was found many times. This chain links TRBV20-1 with TRBJ2-5, with D perhaps TRBD2 (6 bases). V lost 2 bases, J lost 0 bases, and 7 bases lay in between. The CDR3 is 13 amino acids. Germline CDR1 and CDR2: DFQATT and SNEGSKA (reference sequence). The CDR3 DNA is TGCAGTGCTAGACCTAGCGACCAAGAGACCCAGTACTTC. Translation gives CSARPSDQETQYF.

The genes are TRBV6-1 and TRBJ2-7, with a weak D call TRBD2 (5 bases). This CDR3 is built from 14 residues. The germline V gene has CDR1 MNHNS and CDR2 SASEGT. V was clipped by 7 bases and J by 6 bases, with 19 bases between them. The CDR3 nucleotides read TGTGCCAGCACCCAATTAAACGGGGTTGGCGAGCAGTACTTC. Translation gives CASTQLNGVGEQYF.

This clonotype showed up many times. The V gene is TRBV24-1, the J gene TRBJ2-2, with D unclear. The CDR3 length is 13 residues. Looked up from germline, CDR1 is KGHDR and CDR2 is SFDVKD. V was shortened by 5 bases and J by 5 bases, with 8 bases between the two germline ends. The CDR3 sequence: CATSGPGTGELFF. The CDR3 DNA follows: TGTGCCACCAGTGGACCCGGGACCGGGGAGCTGTTTTTT.

This clonotype has at least ten counts. The CDR3 DNA follows: TGCAGTGCTTCGATCCTAGCGGGGGGGCTGCATGAGCAGTTCTTC. Translated: CSASILAGGLHEQFF. The rearrangement joins TRBV20-1 to TRBJ2-1; 12 nucleotides agree with TRBD2. Germline values: CDR1 DFQATT, CDR2 SNEGSKA (reference sequence). The V segment lost 5 bases and the J segment 8 bases; nucleotides outside the gene matches: 10. This CDR3 has 15 amino acids.

This clonotype has just a few counts. At one boundary the junction diverges from the germline segment, which might be a read error. The CDR3 sequence: CAGSHGGGTGANVLTF. In DNA form, the CDR3 reads TGTGCCGGCAGCCACGGCGGGGGGACTGGGGCCAACGTCCTGACTTTC. This chain joins TRBV7-3 and TRBJ2-6; 8 bases fit TRBD2. There are 16 residues in the CDR3. Germline CDR1 reads SGHTA; CDR2 reads FQGTGA.

V and J are TRBV20-1 and TRBJ2-4, with 9 bases identical to TRBD2. Trimming removed 6 bases from V and 3 bases from J; junction bases left unmatched: 3. The CDR3 extends over 13 amino acids. Looked up from germline, CDR1 is DFQATT and CDR2 is SNEGSKA (reference sequence). The CDR3 region has the DNA TGCAGTGCGGGCGGGGGGGTCAAAAACATTCAGTACTTC. Its translation is CSAGGGVKNIQYF.

In regard to this clonotype: Being one base from a much bigger clone, this may be a read error. This chain connects TRBV13 to TRBJ1-4; no firm D call. Germline assignment: CDR1 PRHDT and CDR2 FYEKMQ (reference sequence). The length of the CDR3 is 13 residues. CDR3 bases: TGTACCAGCAGTGAAGAACGGCGTGAAAAACTGTTTTTT. As protein: CTSSEERREKLFF.

The J gene is TRBJ2-1, the V gene TRBV24-1; 8 nucleotides match TRBD1. The junction had 8 bases not matched to a gene; V was cut back by 4 bases and J by 4 bases. The germline gives CDR1 KGHDR, CDR2 SFDVKD. This CDR3 comprises 16 residues. The CDR3 nucleotides read TGTGCCACCAGTGACTGGGGACAGGACCCTTACAATGAGCAGTTCTTC. Protein sequence: CATSDWGQDPYNEQFF.

This clonotype occurred many times. The chain joins TRBV19 to TRBJ1-1, with D tentatively TRBD1 (5 bases). CDR1 and CDR2 from the germline V gene are LNHDA and SQIVND (reference sequence). The CDR3 has 13 amino acids. The germline V and J ends were trimmed by 10 bases and 1 base, with 13 bases remaining between them. As DNA, the CDR3 is TGTGCCACCACTTGGACACAGAACACTGAAGCTTTCTTT. Translated: CATTWTQNTEAFF.

In DNA form, the CDR3 reads TGTGCCAGCAGCGTAGTAGCGGCTCCGGATACGCAGTATTTT. Protein: CASSVVAAPDTQYF. The chain couples TRBV9 to TRBJ2-3; maybe TRBD2 (6 bases). The CDR3 length is 14 residues. The germline V gene encodes CDR1 SGDLS and CDR2 YYNGEE. Trimming left V 0 bases short and J 6 bases short, with 11 bases between.

The sample holds many counts of this clonotype. The genes are TRBV2 and TRBJ1-4, with 7 bases that match TRBD1. CDR1 is SNHLY, CDR2 FYNNEI, per germline. CDR3 size: 14 residues. The junction had 3 bases not matched to a gene; V was cut back by 6 bases and J by 2 bases. DNA for the CDR3: TGTGCCAGCAGCGACAGGGTTACTAATGAAAAACTGTTTTTT. Protein sequence: CASSDRVTNEKLFF.

This clonotype was observed a few times. The chain carries TRBV7-3 and TRBJ2-1; D unresolved. CDR1 SGHTA and CDR2 FQGTGA come from the germline V gene. The CDR3 runs 15 residues. Trimming removed 5 bases at V and 7 bases at J, with 18 bases between. The CDR3 sequence: CASSLRGRVGNEQFF. In DNA form, the CDR3 reads TGTGCCAGCAGCCTACGCGGAAGAGTTGGGAATGAGCAGTTCTTC.

CDR3 region: CASSQDKGRRNTEAFF. In DNA, the CDR3 is TGTGCCAGCAGCCAAGATAAAGGCAGGCGCAACACTGAAGCTTTCTTT. The chain carries TRBV14 and TRBJ1-1; D is unresolved. Trimming removed 0 bases at V and 2 bases at J, with 13 bases between. The CDR3 sequence is 16 residues long. Germline CDR1 SGHDN, CDR2 FVKESK.

This clonotype was counted at least ten times. The genes are TRBV7-9 and TRBJ1-2, with a weak D call TRBD1 (5 bases). Germline V gene sequence: CDR1 SEHNR, CDR2 FQNEAQ (reference sequence). There are 16 residues in the CDR3. V gave up 5 bases and J gave up 4 bases, with 20 bases separating them. CDR3 nucleotide sequence: TGTGCCAGCAGCACACGCTTGGACACCGGACGCTATGGCTACACCTTC. Its protein is CASSTRLDTGRYGYTF.